The 17 T cell receptor beta chains reported below all come from one sample, sequenced in a study of tumor-infiltrating lymphocytes in primary liver carcinoma. For each extraction, RNA and DNA were obtained together from around 20-30 mg of unsorted bulk tissue. Making TCR beta cDNA involved around 500 ng total RNA and a constant-region primer. Generation of the TCR beta libraries relied on three nested multiplex PCR rounds using slightly modified ARM-PCR. PCR rounds one and two used TRBV1-TRBV30 forward primers with a C-beta reverse primer for around 9 cycles each. TCRdb re-called the multiplex PCR reads through MiXCR, storing one row per CDR3 protein. The data hold 84,000 or so distinct CDR3 sequences, with about three quarters observed a single time. The sample taken for sequencing was liver tumor tissue from sampling region 1. Subset specified: tumor region T1, superior pole. Source of these receptors: a man aged 35-49 years with primary liver carcinoma and hepatitis B virus infection.

Concerning this clonotype itself: The junction and the germline gene differ at one end; a read error may be behind it. The chain links TRBV4-1 to TRBJ1-5; D might be TRBD1 (5 bases). This CDR3 has 16 residues. Germline V lookup: CDR1 MGHRA, CDR2 YSYEKL. The CDR3, as DNA: TGTGCCAGCAGCCACCAAATTGGGGCCCACAATCAGCCCCAGCATTTT. It encodes CASSHQIGAHNQPQHF.

The V gene is TRBV29-1, the J gene TRBJ2-5; D gene uncertain. The CDR3 consists of 15 residues. Germline assignment: CDR1 SQVTM and CDR2 ANQGSEA. The V and J ends lost 4 bases and 1 base respectively, with 16 bases between them. The CDR3 DNA follows: TGCAGCGTTGGGTATAGCTGGGTGACCCAAGAGACCCAGTACTTC. Its protein is CSVGYSWVTQETQYF.

This clonotype was observed many times. The V gene is TRBV5-1, the J gene TRBJ2-5; no definite D call. Trimming removed 4 bases from V and 4 bases from J, with 5 bases in between. CDR3 size: 11 residues. Per germline, CDR1 SGHRS and CDR2 YFSETQ. CDR3 DNA sequence: TGCGCCAGCAGCGAAGGAGAGACCCAGTACTTC. This encodes CASSEGETQYF.

The chain couples TRBV28 to TRBJ1-5, with D tentatively TRBD1 (5 bases). Trimming removed 5 bases at V and 6 bases at J, with 29 bases between. The CDR3 contains 19 residues. Germline V lookup: CDR1 MDHEN, CDR2 SYDVKM. CDR3 nucleotide sequence: TGTGCCAGCAGTCCCATTTGGGGCACTGGGAGGGCGAGAGGTCAGCCCCAGCATTTT. This codes for CASSPIWGTGRARGQPQHF.

The chain carries TRBV12-3 or TRBV12-4 and TRBJ2-3; 7 bases are shared with TRBD1. With V trimmed by 3 bases and J by 11 bases, 20 bases remained unmatched. The CDR3 has 17 residues. DNA of the CDR3: TGTGCCAGCAGTTTCACAGGGGACACGCTTAGCACATATATGCAGTATTTT. Protein: CASSFTGDTLSTYMQYF.

The chain employs TRBV11-2 and TRBJ1-1; D call uncertain. The CDR3 totals 14 residues. V dropped 5 bases and J dropped 4 bases, with 14 bases sitting between them. Germline CDR1 reads SGHAT; CDR2 reads FQNNGV. The CDR3 reads CASSPPGASTEAFF. CDR3 coding DNA: TGTGCCAGCAGCCCCCCGGGTGCGAGCACTGAAGCTTTCTTT.

This clonotype was counted at least ten times. CDR3 DNA: TGTGCCACCAGTGCCTCATCGCCCGGGACAGGGCCCTATGAGACAGATACGCAGTATTTT. It specifies CATSASSPGTGPYETDTQYF. This chain connects TRBV24-1 to TRBJ2-3; TRBD1 matches at 9 bases. The CDR3 runs to 20 residues. V was clipped by 5 bases and J by 3 bases; unmatched bases: 20. Germline CDR1 and CDR2: KGHDR and SFDVKD.

As concerns this clonotype: This is likely a read error, given that the CDR3 carries no conserved phenylalanine or tryptophan at its end. The chain uses TRBV11-2 and TRBJ2-2; D possibly corresponds to TRBD1 (6 bases). V was pared by 4 bases and J by 9 bases, with 21 bases between. The V gene's germline CDR1 is SGHAT and CDR2 FQNNGV. The CDR3 totals 16 residues. The CDR3 protein is CASSSRQASNTWELFL. DNA of the CDR3: TGTGCCAGCAGCTCCAGACAGGCTTCGAATACCTGGGAGCTGTTTCTT.

This clonotype has at least ten counts. This sequence joins TRBV6-5 and TRBJ1-5; D not resolved. In germline, CDR1 is MNHEY, CDR2 SVGAGI. The CDR3 has 13 residues. Trimming stripped 5 bases from V and 3 bases from J, with 8 bases between. The CDR3 loop reads CASSKTTNQPQHF. CDR3 bases: TGTGCCAGCAGTAAGACAACCAATCAGCCCCAGCATTTT.

The genes are TRBV11-2 and TRBJ2-5; the D call may be TRBD1 or TRBD2 (5 bases each). The germline gives CDR1 SGHAT, CDR2 FQNNGV. The CDR3 has 16 residues. Trimming took off 6 bases at V and 0 bases at J, with 17 bases between the two ends. The CDR3 reads CASRTRGSAYQETQYF. CDR3 coding DNA: TGTGCCAGCAGAACCCGGGGCTCGGCCTACCAAGAGACCCAGTACTTC. The variable domain in full, with the rest retrieved from reference TRBV11-2 and TRBJ2-5, is EAGVAQSPRYKIIEKRQSVAFWCNPISGHATLYWYQQILGQGPKLLIQFQNNGVVDDSQLPKDRFSAERLKGVDSTLKIQPAKLEDSAVYLCASRTRGSAYQETQYFGPGTRLLVL.

Only one count was recorded for this clonotype. In this CDR3 the conserved last residue, phenylalanine or tryptophan, is missing, so a read error is likely. The chain has TRBV5-6 and TRBJ1-1; D possibly corresponds to TRBD1 (6 bases). There are 13 residues in the CDR3. V shed 9 bases and J shed 5 bases, with 17 bases lying between them. Germline loops: CDR1 SGHDT, CDR2 YYEEEE. CDR3 nucleotide sequence: TGTGCCACCAGGCCAACAGGGAGAACTGAAGCTTTCGTG. This translates into CATRPTGRTEAFV.

CDR3 sequence (DNA): TGTGCCAATAGCACACAGGGGGGCTACACCTTC. Protein: CANSTQGGYTF. This sequence joins TRBV6-6 and TRBJ1-2; 7 positions match TRBD1. Germline CDR1 is MNHNY and CDR2 is SVGAGI (reference sequence). CDR3 length: 11 residues. V lost 10 bases, J lost 8 bases, and 7 bases stayed unmatched.

A note on this clonotype: A junction boundary mismatches the germline segment, possibly from a read error. The chain is built from TRBV4-1 and TRBJ2-7, with 12 bases lining up with TRBD2. CDR1 MGHRA and CDR2 YSYEKL come from the germline V gene. The CDR3 extends over 16 amino acids. The CDR3 DNA follows: TGCGCCAGCAGCCAACACACTAGCGGGAGGACCTACGAACAGTACTTC. This translates into CASSQHTSGRTYEQYF.

The chain is built from TRBV11-1 and TRBJ2-5; weak D call: TRBD2 (5 bases). The ends were cut back, 7 bases at V and 1 base at J, with 28 bases in the middle. CDR3 length equals 19 residues. Germline V lookup: CDR1 SGHAT, CDR2 FQDESV (reference sequence). CDR3 amino acids: CASNPPPGIRKDFQETQYF. The CDR3 nucleotides read TGTGCCAGCAACCCGCCCCCGGGGATCAGGAAGGACTTCCAAGAGACCCAGTACTTC.

Many counts were recorded for this clonotype. The CDR3 protein is CASSLRPGLAGGPGTDTQYF. The DNA of the CDR3 is TGTGCCAGCAGCCTTAGACCGGGACTAGCGGGAGGGCCCGGCACAGATACGCAGTATTTT. The rearrangement uses TRBV6-1 and TRBJ2-3, with TRBD2 matching 16 bases. Germline loops: CDR1 MNHNS, CDR2 SASEGT. The V segment lost 6 bases and the J segment 1 base; nucleotides outside the gene matches: 13. CDR3 length equals 20 residues.

To note about this clonotype: A clone one base away is much larger, so this may be a read error. The chain couples TRBV28 to TRBJ2-7; the D gene is possibly TRBD2 (5 bases). Trimming cost V 8 bases and J 3 bases, with 23 bases left between them. This CDR3 is built from 16 residues. Germline V CDR1 and CDR2: MDHEN, SYDVKM. DNA of the CDR3: TGTGCCAGCTGGCCTGGGAGTCTCTCTCTTGGCTACGAGCAGTACTTC. It is translated as CASWPGSLSLGYEQYF.

Details on this clonotype: The junction departs from the called germline gene at one end, perhaps through a read error. V gene TRBV6-5 combines with J gene TRBJ2-7; 8 nucleotides align to TRBD2. The CDR3 sequence is 15 residues long. Germline V gene sequence: CDR1 MNHEY, CDR2 SVGAGI. The CDR3 loop reads CAISYSPSGSKEQYF. The CDR3 nucleotides read TGTGCCATCAGTTACTCCCCAAGCGGGAGCAAAGAGCAGTACTTC.